These 25 T cell receptor beta chains originate from one sample sequenced in a study of T-cell memory formation after mild COVID-19. Each CDR3 protein gets one entry after TCRdb re-called the 5' RACE reads with MiXCR. The repertoire includes a few hundred thousand distinct CDR3 sequences, 16% of them detected once, and more than 20% sits in the top ten. Input material: PBMCs or a T cell subset sorted from them (not recorded which). The origin of the receptors is a man younger than 30 who had mild COVID-19 (a few samples of this study predate the infection). Cell type and time point are not known.

The CDR3 coding sequence is TGTGCCAGCAGCGCGTCCGGGGGGAGGAACACTGAAGCTTTCTTT. As protein: CASSASGGRNTEAFF. The J gene is TRBJ1-1, the V gene TRBV9; D possibly corresponds to TRBD1 (5 bases). Germline values: CDR1 SGDLS, CDR2 YYNGEE. Trimming shortened V by 3 bases and J by 1 base, and 13 bases separated the two germline ends. CDR3 size: 15 residues.

The table lists this clonotype with a few counts. The J gene is TRBJ1-6, the V gene TRBV11-2; 7 bases fit TRBD1. The V gene's germline CDR1 is SGHAT and CDR2 FQNNGV. The V segment lost 5 bases and the J segment 9 bases; nucleotides outside the gene matches: 7. CDR3 length: 14 residues. CDR3 nucleotide sequence: TGTGCCAGCAGCCAGGAGGGGGCGAGTTCACCCCTCCACTTT. Its translation is CASSQEGASSPLHF. Variable domain in full (rest from reference TRBV11-2 and TRBJ1-6): EAGVAQSPRYKIIEKRQSVAFWCNPISGHATLYWYQQILGQGPKLLIQFQNNGVVDDSQLPKDRFSAERLKGVDSTLKIQPAKLEDSAVYLCASSQEGASSPLHFGNGTRLTVT.

The rearrangement uses TRBV4-2 and TRBJ2-5; 11 bases map to TRBD2. The germline gives CDR1 LGHNA, CDR2 YNFKEQ. J lost 2 bases, V lost 0 bases, and 5 bases had no gene match. The CDR3 is made up of 17 amino acids. CDR3 sequence: CASSQDLIAGGQETQYF. CDR3 sequence (DNA): TGTGCCAGCAGCCAAGATCTGATAGCGGGGGGGCAAGAGACCCAGTACTTC.

This clonotype was seen a handful of times. V usage is TRBV5-1 and J usage is TRBJ1-1; 7 positions agree with TRBD1. The CDR3 runs to 14 residues. CDR1 is SGHRS, CDR2 YFSETQ, per germline. Germline trimming cut 7 bases from V and 5 bases from J; bases unmatched to any gene: 11. CDR3 sequence (DNA): TGCGCCAGCCTCCCAGGGGGGGCTAGGACTGAAGCTTTCTTT. Residues: CASLPGGARTEAFF.

The rearrangement links TRBV6-6 to TRBJ1-6, with 7 bases that match TRBD1. The V and J ends lost 2 bases and 7 bases, in that order; junction bases with no gene match: 11. CDR1 is MNHNY, CDR2 SVGAGI, per germline (reference sequence). This CDR3 has 17 residues. DNA of the CDR3: TGTGCCAGCAGTTACGGGCATAAGCAGGGGGGAAATTCACCCCTCCACTTT. It codes for CASSYGHKQGGNSPLHF.

A few counts support this clonotype. The chain joins TRBV6-1 to TRBJ1-5; 9 nucleotides match TRBD1. V lost 6 bases, J lost 1 base, and 7 bases stayed unmatched. CDR1 is MNHNS and CDR2 is SASEGT in the germline V gene. This CDR3 has 16 amino acids. The CDR3 region is CASSYRGLLSNQPQHF. CDR3 coding DNA: TGTGCCAGCAGCTACAGGGGGCTGCTAAGCAATCAGCCCCAGCATTTT.

This clonotype was seen more than once but under ten times. J is TRBJ1-1 and V is TRBV11-2; D is uncertain. The length of the CDR3 is 13 residues. Germline V CDR1 and CDR2: SGHAT, FQNNGV. V shed 1 base and J shed 4 bases, with 7 bases lying between them. The CDR3 bases are TGTGCCAGCAGCTTAGGCAGGTTCACTGAAGCTTTCTTT. Translated, it gives CASSLGRFTEAFF.

This clonotype was seen a handful of times. The J gene is TRBJ2-2, the V gene TRBV7-3; 7 bases fit TRBD2. Per the germline V gene, CDR1 is SGHTA and CDR2 is FQGTGA. J gave up 5 bases and V 3 bases, and 6 bases lay outside the gene matches. CDR3 length: 15 residues. CDR3: CASSFSAGGTGELFF. Written as DNA, the CDR3 is TGTGCCAGCAGCTTCAGTGCCGGGGGGACCGGGGAGCTGTTTTTT.

The chain's CDR3 is CAWRGLFPHEQFF. DNA of the CDR3: TGTGCCTGGAGGGGACTTTTCCCCCATGAGCAGTTCTTC. The V and J genes are TRBV30 and TRBJ2-1; a possible D gene is TRBD2 (6 bases). Germline V gene data show CDR1 as GTSNPN and CDR2 as SVGIG (reference sequence). V gave up 3 bases and J gave up 8 bases, with 14 bases separating them. The length of the CDR3 is 13 residues.

In its sample, this clonotype was seen a few times. The rearrangement links TRBV27 to TRBJ2-1, with D perhaps TRBD1 (5 bases). CDR3 length equals 12 residues. Germline V gene lookup returns CDR1 MNHEY and CDR2 SMNVEV (reference sequence). V lost 8 bases to trimming and J lost 7 bases, with 12 bases between them. The DNA of the CDR3 is TGTGCCAGCGCCCAGGGTCGTAATGAGCAGTTCTTC. This encodes CASAQGRNEQFF.

This clonotype showed up just a few times. This chain uses TRBV20-1 with TRBJ2-1; D is uncertain. The CDR3 loop spans 13 amino acids. Trimming stripped 3 bases from V and 1 base from J, with 7 bases between. The germline gives CDR1 DFQATT, CDR2 SNEGSKA (reference sequence). CDR3 coding DNA: TGCAGTGCTAGTTCCAGGTCCTACAATGAGCAGTTCTTC. It codes for CSASSRSYNEQFF.

This clonotype came up a few times. The chain is built from TRBV7-3 and TRBJ1-6, with 7 bases identical to TRBD1. The CDR3 is 14 amino acids. Per the germline V gene, CDR1 is SGHTA and CDR2 is FQGTGA. V shed 6 bases, J shed 7 bases, and the junction held 6 bases outside the gene matches. As DNA, the CDR3 is TGTGCCAGCAGTGCCGGGACAGCAAATTCACCCCTCCACTTT. Protein: CASSAGTANSPLHF.

The chain joins TRBV5-1 to TRBJ1-6, with a weak D call TRBD1 (6 bases). V was pared by 3 bases and J by 5 bases, with 15 bases between. The CDR3 covers 16 residues. From germline, CDR1 is SGHRS and CDR2 YFSETQ. CDR3 DNA: TGCGCCAGCAGCTCCGATCAGGGGTCGGATAATTCACCCCTCCACTTT. Translation: CASSSDQGSDNSPLHF.

The V gene is TRBV6-6, the J gene TRBJ1-2; D uncertain. Trimming stripped 4 bases from V and 6 bases from J, with 3 bases between. The CDR3 loop spans 10 amino acids. CDR1 is MNHNY, CDR2 SVGAGI, per germline (reference sequence). The CDR3 DNA reads TGTGCCAGCAGTTCCGATGGCTACACCTTC. It translates to CASSSDGYTF.

The chain links TRBV11-2 to TRBJ2-1, with TRBD1 identical over 9 bases. The junction had 6 bases not matched to a gene; V was cut back by 1 base and J by 5 bases. The CDR3 runs 16 residues. Per germline, CDR1 SGHAT and CDR2 FQNNGV. Here the CDR3 DNA reads TGTGCCAGCAGCTTAGGAGACAGGGGGATAGACAATGAGCAGTTCTTC. It codes for CASSLGDRGIDNEQFF.

This clonotype was detected only a few times. The chain combines TRBV21-1 with TRBJ1-6. TRBV21-1 is a pseudogene. The CDR3 runs to 18 residues. The CDR3 loop reads CASSKIPPRPRSGSPLHF. As DNA, the CDR3 is TGTGCCAGCAGCAAGATTCCTCCTAGGCCCCGATCTGGGTCACCCCTCCACTTT.

This clonotype has at least ten counts. The rearrangement joins TRBV7-2 to TRBJ2-3, with no clear D. This CDR3 has 12 residues. Germline V gives CDR1 SGHTA, CDR2 FQGNSA. Trimming pared 2 bases from V and 5 bases from J, leaving 5 bases between. CDR3 region: CASSLYLDTQYF. As DNA, the CDR3 is TGTGCCAGCAGCTTATACTTAGATACGCAGTATTTT. Using reference TRBV7-2 and TRBJ2-3 for the parts outside the CDR3, the full variable domain is GAGVSQSPSNKVTEKGKDVELRCDPISGHTALYWYRQSLGQGLEFLIYFQGNSAPDKSGLPSDRFSAERTGGSVSTLTIQRTQQEDSAVYLCASSLYLDTQYFGPGTRLTVL.

The chain is built from TRBV4-3 and TRBJ2-2, with a possible D match to TRBD2 (5 bases). V lost 3 bases, J lost 5 bases, and 16 bases lay in between. Per germline, CDR1 LGHNA and CDR2 YSLEER. The CDR3 is 16 amino acids. CDR3 region: CASSHTEVRETGELFF. DNA of the CDR3: TGCGCCAGCAGCCACACTGAAGTAAGGGAGACCGGGGAGCTGTTTTTT.

This chain connects TRBV7-2 to TRBJ2-5; 14 nucleotides agree with TRBD2. Germline CDR1 is SGHTA and CDR2 is FQGNSA. The CDR3 totals 15 residues. V shed 5 bases and J 7 bases; nucleotides not matched to a gene: 6. The CDR3 is CASSIRLAGGGTQYF. The CDR3 bases are TGTGCCAGCAGCATCCGACTAGCGGGGGGGGGGACCCAGTACTTC.

The chain couples TRBV7-3 to TRBJ2-5; 13 positions agree with TRBD2. Germline-derived CDR1 and CDR2 are SGHTA and FQGTGA. V dropped 5 bases and J dropped 0; count of bases not matched to a gene: 9. The CDR3 extends over 18 amino acids. CDR3 coding DNA: TGTGCCAGCAGCCGCGGACTAGCGGGGGCAGGGTACCAAGAGACCCAGTACTTC. This sequence encodes CASSRGLAGAGYQETQYF.

This chain connects TRBV12-3 or TRBV12-4 to TRBJ2-7; possible D gene TRBD2, 6 bases. Deletions cut 7 bases from V and 5 bases from J, with 18 bases between. The CDR3 spans 14 residues. As DNA, the CDR3 is TGTGCCAGCACCTCGGGACTTTCTGACGACGAGCAGTACTTC. Translated, it gives CASTSGLSDDEQYF.

The J gene is TRBJ1-3, the V gene TRBV4-1, with 7 bases identical to TRBD1. Germline V gene sequence: CDR1 MGHRA, CDR2 YSYEKL. The CDR3 is made up of 17 amino acids. With V trimmed by 1 base and J by 3 bases, 9 bases remained unmatched. CDR3 residues: CASSQVPGGNNGNTIYF. In DNA form, the CDR3 reads TGCGCCAGCAGCCAAGTACCAGGGGGGAACAATGGAAACACCATATATTTT.

The chain combines TRBV21-1 with TRBJ1-1. TRBV21-1 is annotated as a pseudogene. This CDR3 has 15 residues. Here the CDR3 reads CASSKVTVMNTEAFF. In DNA form, the CDR3 reads TGTGCCAGCAGCAAAGTGACGGTCATGAACACTGAAGCTTTCTTT.

This chain links TRBV5-1 with TRBJ1-6, with no clear D. The CDR3 totals 11 residues. Trimming stripped 6 bases from V and 13 bases from J, with 11 bases between. Germline assignment: CDR1 SGHRS and CDR2 YFSETQ. The CDR3 DNA is TGCGCCAGCAAAATCAGTGACCCCCTCCACTTT. Translating it yields CASKISDPLHF. The full variable domain, its missing parts supplied by reference TRBV5-1 and TRBJ1-6, is KAGVTQTPRYLIKTRGQQVTLSCSPISGHRSVSWYQQTPGQGLQFLFEYFSETQRNKGNFPGRFSGRQFSNSRSEMNVSTLELGDSALYLCASKISDPLHFGNGTRLTVT.

This clonotype was seen a handful of times. The chain carries TRBV27 and TRBJ2-6, with 8 bases fitting TRBD1. The CDR3 sequence is 16 residues long. V lost 8 bases to trimming and J lost 4 bases; unmatched junction nucleotides: 10. Germline CDR1 reads MNHEY; CDR2 reads SMNVEV (reference sequence). Written as DNA, the CDR3 is TGTGCCAGCGGGTACAGGGGGGTGAGGGGGGCCAACGTCCTGACTTTC. Residues: CASGYRGVRGANVLTF. The whole variable domain, filled in from reference TRBV27 and TRBJ2-6, reads EAQVTQNPRYLITVTGKKLTVTCSQNMNHEYMSWYRQDPGLGLRQIYYSMNVEVTDKGDVPEGYKVSRKEKRNFPLILESPSPNQTSLYFCASGYRGVRGANVLTFGAGSRLTVL.